This TCR beta chain comes out of a study of regulatory and conventional T cells in RAG deficiency. Trimming cost V 0 bases and J 6 bases, with 15 bases left between them. This CDR3 spans 15 amino acids. The germline V gene encodes CDR1 GTSNPN and CDR2 SVGIG (reference sequence). This clone was recorded a few times. Clones were sequenced by immunoSEQ multiplex PCR, and TCRdb holds only the in-frame ones, with some missing. The sample lists 30,000 to 35,000 clones, around 89% occurring once. These data also formed part of another study, on regulatory T cells. This second study notes: Amplification used 52 TRBV primers and 13 TRBJ primers.

This clonotype was obtained from a human donor in good health. The source material was CD8+ T cells sorted from blood. This chain joins TRBV30 and TRBJ2-1; no reliable D call. The CDR3 region is CAWSVGASPSNEQFF. The CDR3 DNA follows: TGTGCCTGGAGTGTAGGCGCGTCCCCTTCCAATGAGCAGTTCTTC.